The entry that follows covers one TCR beta chain sequence. The RNA, roughly 0.5 to 1 ug, was put through reverse transcription using random hexamers. TCRdb recomputed calls from the immunoSEQ multiplex PCR reads with MiXCR, one row per CDR3 protein. The data contain over 150,000 distinct CDR3 sequences, roughly 94% of them singletons. This specimen comes from a study of CD8 T cells in Susac syndrome. Study details: Active disease was present in about six of the sequenced Susac syndrome patients, and remission in under 10.

V dropped 5 bases and J dropped 6 bases, with 16 bases sitting between them. The CDR3 has 14 residues. Germline V gene data show CDR1 as SEHNR and CDR2 as FQNEAQ (reference sequence). TCR beta sequencing was performed on blood CD8+ and CD4+ T cells. The chain combines TRBV7-9 with TRBJ1-2, with D unclear. The material sequenced was CD4+ T cells from PBMCs. The clonotype was recovered from a human donor with Susac syndrome. The CDR3 protein is CASSRFGGSNGYTF. The CDR3 DNA follows: TGTGCCAGCAGCCGTTTTGGTGGGTCCAATGGCTACACCTTC.